This TCR beta chain emerged from a study of spatial heterogeneity in lung cancer. Regarding time point: sample taken at primary tumor resection. Unsorted samples of tumor, nontumor lung or frozen PBMC had their whole RNA sequenced. This clonotype has at least ten counts. TCR cDNA molecules each carried a unique molecular identifier. TCRdb re-called the 5' RACE reads with MiXCR, one entry per CDR3 protein. The table shows 40,000 to 45,000 distinct CDR3 sequences, with approximately 7% occurring only once. This CDR3 has 12 amino acids. Germline CDR1 is LNHDA and CDR2 is SQIVND (reference sequence). Trimming shortened V by 6 bases and J by 6 bases, and 8 bases separated the two germline ends.

The material was PBMCs, obtained at surgery. The sequence came from a female donor with early-stage non-small cell lung cancer. The V and J genes are TRBV19 and TRBJ2-2; no clear D gene. This CDR3 reads CASREWSGELFF. The CDR3 region has the DNA TGTGCCAGTAGAGAGTGGTCCGGGGAGCTGTTTTTT.